A single sample gave rise to the 20 T cell receptor beta chains below, sequenced in a study of blood T cell repertoires in COVID-19. Clones were read by immunoSEQ multiplex PCR, and TCRdb kept only the in-frame ones, dropping some. The sample yields 200,000 to 300,000 clones, approximately 80% seen once. The sequencing input was peripheral blood. The receptor set was obtained from a woman older than 75 with acute or convalescent COVID-19.

The chain employs TRBV6-5 and TRBJ2-1, with TRBD2 matching over 7 bases. The CDR3 loop spans 15 amino acids. Germline V lookup: CDR1 MNHEY, CDR2 SVGAGI. V was pared by 5 bases and J by 6 bases, with 10 bases of the junction left unmatched. CDR3 region: CASSQRRAGINEQFF. The CDR3 DNA reads as TGTGCCAGCAGTCAGCGGCGAGCGGGGATCAATGAGCAGTTCTTC.

The chain combines TRBV2 with TRBJ1-5; no clear D gene. Trimming shortened V by 1 base and J by 1 base, and 8 bases separated the two germline ends. This CDR3 region has 15 residues. Germline CDR1 SNHLY, CDR2 FYNNEI. CDR3 amino acids: CASSEGGRSNQPQHF. CDR3 DNA: TGTGCCAGCAGTGAAGGAGGGAGGAGCAATCAGCCCCAGCATTTT.

V is TRBV11-2 and J is TRBJ2-2, with a tentative D call TRBD2 (6 bases). Germline V CDR1 and CDR2: SGHAT, FQNNGV. Trimming shortened V by 1 base and J by 4 bases, and 10 bases separated the two germline ends. The CDR3 is made up of 15 amino acids. CDR3 loop: CASSLARGGTGELFF. For the CDR3, the DNA is TGTGCCAGCAGCTTAGCTCGGGGAGGCACCGGGGAGCTGTTTTTT.

The chain has TRBV2 and TRBJ2-7, with D maybe TRBD2 (6 bases). The ends were cut back, 3 bases at V and 0 bases at J, with 9 bases in the middle. The CDR3 has 14 residues. Germline CDR1 SNHLY, CDR2 FYNNEI. The CDR3 loop reads CASSDWRGSYEQYF. CDR3 sequence (DNA): TGTGCCAGCAGTGACTGGCGGGGCTCCTACGAGCAGTACTTC.

The gene calls are TRBV2 and TRBJ2-7; 7 bases are a match to TRBD1. Germline CDR1 SNHLY, CDR2 FYNNEI. This CDR3 is built from 14 residues. With V trimmed by 6 bases and J by 3 bases, 8 bases remained unmatched. The CDR3 here is CASSPLGQYYEQYF. CDR3 DNA: TGTGCCAGCAGCCCTTTGGGACAGTACTACGAGCAGTACTTC.

The rearrangement joins TRBV4-1 to TRBJ1-2; D may be TRBD1 (6 bases). This CDR3 spans 17 amino acids. Germline-derived CDR1 and CDR2 are MGHRA and YSYEKL. With 0 bases removed from V and 0 bases from J, the gap between germline ends came to 14 bases. The DNA for the CDR3 is TGCGCCAGCAGCCAAGAAGGCCCGACAGGAACTAACTATGGCTACACCTTC. Protein: CASSQEGPTGTNYGYTF.

This sequence joins TRBV19 and TRBJ1-1; the D is unclear. The CDR3 is made up of 16 amino acids. V lost 7 bases, J lost 1 base, and 19 bases lay in between. Germline assignment: CDR1 LNHDA and CDR2 SQIVND (reference sequence). CDR3 amino acids: CASTAEMSEANTEAFF. CDR3 sequence (DNA): TGTGCCAGTACTGCGGAAATGAGCGAGGCGAACACTGAAGCTTTCTTT.

This chain uses TRBV27 with TRBJ2-1; 8 nucleotides line up with TRBD2. The V segment lost 3 bases and the J segment 8 bases; nucleotides outside the gene matches: 9. Germline-derived CDR1 and CDR2 are MNHEY and SMNVEV (reference sequence). CDR3 length: 15 amino acids. CDR3 sequence: CASSLNAGGIDEQFF. The CDR3 nucleotides are TGTGCCAGCAGTTTGAACGCGGGGGGCATAGATGAGCAGTTCTTC.

The chain joins TRBV28 to TRBJ1-2; 9 nucleotides match TRBD1. This CDR3 region has 16 residues. With 4 bases clipped from V and 6 bases from J, the junction kept 12 bases outside the gene matches. Germline V gene lookup returns CDR1 MDHEN and CDR2 SYDVKM. CDR3 loop: CASSSRGQGPTHGYTF. CDR3 DNA sequence: TGTGCCAGCAGTTCCCGCGGACAGGGGCCCACCCATGGCTACACCTTC.

The V call is TRBV6-5, the J call TRBJ2-3; 12 positions agree with TRBD1. CDR3 length: 15 residues. Germline trimming cut 2 bases from V and 4 bases from J; bases unmatched to any gene: 1. In germline, CDR1 is MNHEY, CDR2 SVGAGI. In DNA form, the CDR3 reads TGTGCCAGCAGTTACGGGACAGGGGGCTCAGATACGCAGTATTTT. As protein: CASSYGTGGSDTQYF.

This clone turned up a few times. The chain carries TRBV5-1 and TRBJ2-7; D not resolved. V gave up 0 bases and J gave up 4 bases, with 5 bases separating them. Germline V gene sequence: CDR1 SGHRS, CDR2 YFSETQ. This CDR3 has 12 residues. CDR3 in DNA: TGCGCCAGCAGCTTGGACGGGTACGAGCAGTACTTC. Its protein product is CASSLDGYEQYF.

The gene calls are TRBV28 and TRBJ2-5, with a possible D match to TRBD1 (5 bases). Trimming removed 5 bases from V and 2 bases from J, with 18 bases in between. Per the germline V gene, CDR1 is MDHEN and CDR2 is SYDVKM. The CDR3 length is 16 residues. The CDR3 nucleotides are TGTGCCAGCAGTAGACAGATTGGGTTGGGTCAAGAGACCCAGTACTTC. It yields the protein CASSRQIGLGQETQYF.

The V and J genes are TRBV5-6 and TRBJ1-3; weak D call: TRBD1 (6 bases). Germline V CDR1 and CDR2: SGHDT, YYEEEE. The CDR3 is 15 amino acids. Between the trimmed V and J ends, which lost 4 bases and 4 bases, there was a span of 15 bases. CDR3 DNA: TGTGCCAGCAGCACCACTCCAGGGGTCGGAAACACCATATATTTT. Translated, it gives CASSTTPGVGNTIYF.

The chain couples TRBV3-1 (or the pseudogene TRBV3-2) to TRBJ2-3; D unclear. V lost 4 bases to trimming and J lost 0 bases, with 14 bases between them. The CDR3 length is 16 residues. Germline V lookup: CDR1 LGHDT, CDR2 YNNKEL (reference sequence). The CDR3 DNA reads as TGTGCCAGCAGCCCAAGAATCACATCTAGCACAGATACGCAGTATTTT. This gives the protein CASSPRITSSTDTQYF.

J is TRBJ2-7 and V is TRBV5-1, with 10 bases matching TRBD2. Germline assignment: CDR1 SGHRS and CDR2 YFSETQ. J lost 4 bases, V lost 2 bases, and 6 bases had no gene match. The CDR3 totals 15 residues. The CDR3 region has the DNA TGCGCCAGCAGCTTCACCGGGACTAGCGTATACGAGCAGTACTTC. Encoded protein: CASSFTGTSVYEQYF.

The gene calls are TRBV7-2 and TRBJ2-7; 9 positions match TRBD2. This CDR3 comprises 15 residues. With V trimmed by 5 bases and J by 4 bases, 9 bases remained unmatched. The V gene's germline CDR1 is SGHTA and CDR2 FQGNSA. The CDR3 loop is CASSTYSGGGYEQYF. The CDR3 DNA sequence: TGTGCCAGCAGCACCTATAGCGGGGGTGGGTACGAGCAGTACTTC.

The rearrangement uses TRBV24-1 and TRBJ2-2; perhaps TRBD2 as D (7 bases). V lost 2 bases to trimming and J lost 1 base, with 13 bases between them. The CDR3 runs to 17 residues. CDR1 is KGHDR, CDR2 SFDVKD, per germline. The CDR3 spells CATSDSTRGRNTGELFF. CDR3 nucleotide sequence: TGTGCCACCAGTGATTCGACGCGGGGGCGGAACACCGGGGAGCTGTTTTTT.

This clone came up once. J is TRBJ1-1 and V is TRBV2, with D possibly being TRBD1 (6 bases). This CDR3 region has 13 residues. V was clipped by 8 bases and J by 1 base, with 11 bases between them. Per germline, CDR1 SNHLY and CDR2 FYNNEI. The DNA of the CDR3 is TGTGCCAGCCTACGGACAGCGAACACTGAAGCTTTCTTT. As protein: CASLRTANTEAFF.

V usage is TRBV9 and J usage is TRBJ2-3; 9 bases are a match to TRBD2. This CDR3 is 16 amino acids long. After removal of 0 bases from V and 4 bases from J, the junction contained 6 bases not matched to a gene. CDR1 and CDR2 from the germline V gene are SGDLS and YYNGEE. CDR3 in amino acids: CASSVGGGGASDTQYF. The DNA of the CDR3 is TGTGCCAGCAGCGTAGGCGGCGGGGGGGCCTCAGATACGCAGTATTTT. Using reference TRBV9 and TRBJ2-3 for the parts outside the CDR3, the full variable domain is DSGVTQTPKHLITATGQRVTLRCSPRSGDLSVYWYQQSLDQGLQFLIQYYNGEERAKGNILERFSAQQFPDLHSELNLSSLELGDSALYFCASSVGGGGASDTQYFGPGTRLTVL.

The chain has TRBV18 and TRBJ1-1, with 7 positions matching TRBD1. The CDR3 is 13 amino acids. J gave up 4 bases and V 6 bases, and 5 bases lay outside the gene matches. Per the germline V gene, CDR1 is KGHSH and CDR2 is LQKENI. This CDR3 is CASSRQGGTEAFF. The DNA of the CDR3 is TGTGCCAGCTCTAGACAGGGTGGCACTGAAGCTTTCTTT.